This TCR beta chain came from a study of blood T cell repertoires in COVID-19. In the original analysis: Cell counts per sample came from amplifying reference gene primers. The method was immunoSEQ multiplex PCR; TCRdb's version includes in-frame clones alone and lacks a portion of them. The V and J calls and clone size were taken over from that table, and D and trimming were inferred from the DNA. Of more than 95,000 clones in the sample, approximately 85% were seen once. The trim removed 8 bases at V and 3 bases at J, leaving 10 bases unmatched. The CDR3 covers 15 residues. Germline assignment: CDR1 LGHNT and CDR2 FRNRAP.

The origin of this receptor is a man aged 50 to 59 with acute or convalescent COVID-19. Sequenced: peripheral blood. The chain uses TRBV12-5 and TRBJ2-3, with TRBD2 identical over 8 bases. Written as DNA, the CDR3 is TGTGCTAGTCAACGGGCTAGCGGGCTTACAGATACGCAGTATTTT. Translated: CASQRASGLTDTQYF.